This TCR beta chain was recorded in a study of blood T cell repertoires in COVID-19. Study details: From the United States, Italy and Spain came samples of acute and convalescent COVID-19.

Authors' methods: From reference gene primer amplification, estimates of nucleated cell counts were derived. Clones were read by immunoSEQ multiplex PCR, and TCRdb kept only the in-frame ones, dropping some. Clonal size and the V and J genes are those of that table, whereas D and trimming came from the DNA. The sample shows 45,000 to 60,000 clones, approximately 86% of them seen only once. Germline V gene sequence: CDR1 SEHNR, CDR2 FQNEAQ (reference sequence). V lost 0 bases to trimming and J lost 7 bases, with 13 bases between them. The CDR3 runs to 14 residues. The sequenced material came from peripheral blood. The clonotype originates from a human donor with active COVID-19. The donor label of this sample is uncertain. V gene TRBV7-9 combines with J gene TRBJ2-7, with D uncertain. CDR3 amino acids: CASSLALGSREQYF. The DNA for the CDR3 is TGTGCCAGCAGCTTAGCCCTAGGTAGTCGGGAGCAGTACTTC.